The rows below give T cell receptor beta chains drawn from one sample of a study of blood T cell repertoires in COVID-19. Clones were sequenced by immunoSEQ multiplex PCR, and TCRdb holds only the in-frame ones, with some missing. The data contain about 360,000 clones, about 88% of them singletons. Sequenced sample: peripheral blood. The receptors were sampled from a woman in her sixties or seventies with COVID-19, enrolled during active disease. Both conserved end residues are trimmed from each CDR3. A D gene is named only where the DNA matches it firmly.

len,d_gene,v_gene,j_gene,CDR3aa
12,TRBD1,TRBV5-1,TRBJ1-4,ASSPRTGEEKLF
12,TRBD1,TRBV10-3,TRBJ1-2,AISEQGANYGYT
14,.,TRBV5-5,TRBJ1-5,ASSFSVLSELYPQH
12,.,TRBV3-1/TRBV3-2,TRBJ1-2,ASSQNVGGDGYT
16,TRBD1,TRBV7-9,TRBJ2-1,ASSFNSGTGSSYNEQF
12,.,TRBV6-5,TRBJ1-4,ASRRGSTSEKLF
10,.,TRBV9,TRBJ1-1,ASSPAGAEAF
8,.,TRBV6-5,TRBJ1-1,ASIRGEAF
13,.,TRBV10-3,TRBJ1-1,AISESRGTDTEAF
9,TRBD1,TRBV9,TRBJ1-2,ASSGQGAYT
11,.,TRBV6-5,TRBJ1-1,ASSWNRNTEAF
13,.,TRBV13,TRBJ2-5,ASSLGPNGGETQY
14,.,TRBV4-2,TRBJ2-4,ASSQEGGPAKNIQY
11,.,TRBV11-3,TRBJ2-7,ASSPDGAYEQY
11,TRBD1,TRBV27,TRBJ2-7,ASSWDRRNEQY
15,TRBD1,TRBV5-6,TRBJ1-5,ASETHRDRGLSQPQH
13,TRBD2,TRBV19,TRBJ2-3,ASSIGLAGTDTQY
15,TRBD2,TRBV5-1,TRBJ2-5,ASSRGASGGAEETQY
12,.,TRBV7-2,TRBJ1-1,ASSPDRANTEAF